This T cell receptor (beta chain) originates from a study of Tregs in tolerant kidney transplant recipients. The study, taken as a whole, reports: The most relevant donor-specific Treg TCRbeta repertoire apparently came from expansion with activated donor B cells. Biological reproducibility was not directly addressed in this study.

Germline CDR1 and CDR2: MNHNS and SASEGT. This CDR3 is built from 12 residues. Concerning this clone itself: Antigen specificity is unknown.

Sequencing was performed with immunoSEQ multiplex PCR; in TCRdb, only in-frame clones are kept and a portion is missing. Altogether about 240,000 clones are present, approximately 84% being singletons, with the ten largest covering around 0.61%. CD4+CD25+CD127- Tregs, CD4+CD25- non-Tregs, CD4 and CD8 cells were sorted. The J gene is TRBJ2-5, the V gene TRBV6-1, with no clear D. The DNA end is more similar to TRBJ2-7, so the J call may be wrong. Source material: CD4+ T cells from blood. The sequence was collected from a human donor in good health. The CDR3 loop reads CASNDFGYEQYF. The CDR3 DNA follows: TGTGCCAGCAACGACTTTGGGTACGAGCAGTACTTC.